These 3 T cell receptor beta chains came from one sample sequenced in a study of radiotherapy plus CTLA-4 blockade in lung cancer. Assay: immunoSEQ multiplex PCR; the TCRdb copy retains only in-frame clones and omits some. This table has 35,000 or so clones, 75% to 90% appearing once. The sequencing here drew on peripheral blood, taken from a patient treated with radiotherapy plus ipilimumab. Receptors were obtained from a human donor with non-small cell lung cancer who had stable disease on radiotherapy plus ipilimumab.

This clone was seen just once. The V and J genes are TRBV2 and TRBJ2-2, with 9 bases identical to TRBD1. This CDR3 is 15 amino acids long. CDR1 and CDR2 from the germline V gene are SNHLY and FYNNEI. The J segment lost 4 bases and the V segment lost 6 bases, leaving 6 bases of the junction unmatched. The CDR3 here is CASRSRTGATGELFF. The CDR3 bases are TGTGCCAGCAGATCAAGGACAGGGGCCACCGGGGAGCTGTTTTTT.

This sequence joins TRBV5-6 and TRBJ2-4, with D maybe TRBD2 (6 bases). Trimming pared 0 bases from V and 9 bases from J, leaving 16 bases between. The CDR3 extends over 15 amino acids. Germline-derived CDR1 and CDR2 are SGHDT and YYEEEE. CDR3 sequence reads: CASSLEGRGSGIQYF. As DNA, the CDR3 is TGTGCCAGCAGCTTGGAGGGGCGGGGTAGCGGCATTCAGTACTTC. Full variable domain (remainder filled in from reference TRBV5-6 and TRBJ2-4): DAGVTQSPTHLIKTRGQQVTLRCSPKSGHDTVSWYQQALGQGPQFIFQYYEEEERQRGNFPDRFSGHQFPNYSSELNVNALLLGDSALYLCASSLEGRGSGIQYFGAGTRLSVL.

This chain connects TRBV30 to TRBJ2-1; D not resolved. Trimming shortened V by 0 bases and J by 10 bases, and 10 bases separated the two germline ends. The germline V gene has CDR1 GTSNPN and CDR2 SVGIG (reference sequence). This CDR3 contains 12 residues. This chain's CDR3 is CAWSVDFSEQFF. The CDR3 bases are TGTGCCTGGAGTGTCGACTTCAGCGAGCAGTTCTTC.